The 4 T cell receptor beta chains reported below all come from one sample, sequenced in a study of technical replicates of blood from a few donors. Repertoires were generated with immunoSEQ multiplex PCR, while TCRdb's copy carries only in-frame clones and drops some. The sample holds about 13,000 clones; 80% to 90% are singletons and the top ten take about an eighth. The sample comprised PBMCs. The receptors originated from a human donor in good health.

This clone was detected only a few times. The chain joins TRBV30 to TRBJ2-2; 9 positions match TRBD1. The germline CDR1 and CDR2 sequences are GTSNPN and SVGIG (reference sequence). J lost 3 bases, V lost 3 bases, and 5 bases had no gene match. The CDR3 totals 15 residues. The CDR3: CAWRVGTGYTGELFF. The CDR3, as DNA: TGTGCCTGGAGAGTAGGGACAGGGTACACCGGGGAGCTGTTTTTT.

The chain employs TRBV7-9 and TRBJ2-7, with TRBD2 matching 8 bases. With V trimmed by 10 bases and J by 7 bases, 9 bases remained unmatched. This CDR3 has 12 residues. Germline V gene sequence: CDR1 SEHNR, CDR2 FQNEAQ (reference sequence). CDR3 coding DNA: TGTGCCACTTCGGGAGGGAGATGGGAGCAGTACTTC. Its protein product is CATSGGRWEQYF.

This clone was counted a single time. This chain links TRBV6-1 with TRBJ2-3; 7 positions agree with TRBD2. This CDR3 spans 15 amino acids. J lost 3 bases, V lost 10 bases, and 13 bases had no gene match. Looked up from germline, CDR1 is MNHNS and CDR2 is SASEGT. The DNA for the CDR3 is TGTGCCACTACATTCGACGCCGGGGGGACAGATACGCAGTATTTT. Its protein product is CATTFDAGGTDTQYF.

The chain is built from TRBV28 and TRBJ2-7; D is ambiguous. Germline V CDR1 and CDR2: MDHEN, SYDVKM. The CDR3 has 11 residues. V dropped 2 bases and J dropped 6 bases, with 5 bases sitting between them. CDR3 in DNA: TGTGCCAGCAGTTTAGGGCCCGAGCAGTACTTC. It yields the protein CASSLGPEQYF.